The rows below give T cell receptor beta chains drawn from one sample of a study of T cells in Graves' hyperthyroidism and ophthalmopathy. Each CDR3 protein gets one entry after TCRdb re-called the multiplex PCR reads with MiXCR. Of 370,000 or so distinct CDR3 sequences in the sample, around 14% were seen once. Sequencing used blood. The receptors shown here come from a woman younger than 30 with Graves' hyperthyroidism that later progressed to Graves' ophthalmopathy. The CDR3 runs from the conserved cysteine through the conserved F or W. A D gene is named only where the DNA matches it firmly. Clone size is stated in some rows and not others, as once, few, many or a class when expanded.

abundance,v_gene,j_gene,d_gene,CDR3nt,CDR3aa
-,TRBV11-2,TRBJ2-7,TRBD2,TGTGCCAGCAGCTCGGTAGCGGGAGGGCCTTCAAATGAGCAGTACTTC,CASSSVAGGPSNEQYF
many,TRBV28,TRBJ2-1,TRBD2,TGTGCCAGCAGTTTAAGGCTAGCGGGTTACAATGAGCAGTTCTTC,CASSLRLAGYNEQFF
few,TRBV28,TRBJ2-1,-,TGTGCCAGCAGTTCACTCTCCGGGACCACTGAGCAGTTCTTC,CASSSLSGTTEQFF
few,TRBV19,TRBJ1-4,TRBD1,TGTGCCAGTATGGGACAGGGGGCAACTAATGAAAAACTGTTTTTT,CASMGQGATNEKLFF
few,TRBV27,TRBJ1-3,TRBD1,TGTGCCAGCAGTCCACTCCCAGGGGGCCCTGGAAACACCATATATTTT,CASSPLPGGPGNTIYF
many,TRBV20-1,TRBJ2-7,TRBD2,TGCAGTGCTAGAGTGGGGACTAGCGGCCGTTCTACAGGGCAGTACTTC,CSARVGTSGRSTGQYF
many,TRBV30,TRBJ1-2,TRBD1,TGTGCCGGCAGACAGGGGAGTCGGCTTGGCTACACCTTC,CAGRQGSRLGYTF
few,TRBV4-1,TRBJ2-1,-,TGCGCCAGCAGCCAATCCGGGAACACCTACAATGAGCAGTTCTTC,CASSQSGNTYNEQFF
many,TRBV20-1,TRBJ1-1,TRBD1,TGCAGTGCTTACAGGGGGCGCCGGACTGAAGCTTTCTTT,CSAYRGRRTEAFF
-,TRBV5-1,TRBJ1-1,-,TGCGCCAGCAGCTTTGAAGGGCAATTTGAAGCTTTCTTT,CASSFEGQFEAFF
many,TRBV4-1,TRBJ2-1,TRBD1,TGCGCCAGCAGCCACGGCGGCAGGGGGCGGAATGAGCAGTTCTTC,CASSHGGRGRNEQFF
-,TRBV30,TRBJ2-1,-,TGTGCCTGGAGTGTATGGAAAGTTATCGACAATGAGCAGTTCTTC,CAWSVWKVIDNEQFF
many,TRBV28,TRBJ2-7,-,TGTGCCAGCAGTTTCAGGGATCCGACCTACGAGCAGTACTTC,CASSFRDPTYEQYF
few,TRBV28,TRBJ2-7,-,TGTGCCAGCAGTTTTCGGGCAGCCATCCCTCAGAACGAGCAGTACTTC,CASSFRAAIPQNEQYF
many,TRBV5-1,TRBJ2-1,-,TGCGCCAGCAGCTCACAGGGGGCAGCGGGAGGCATTGAGCAGTTCTTC,CASSSQGAAGGIEQFF
-,TRBV27,TRBJ2-3,TRBD2,TGTGCCAGCAGATTTATGGGACTAGCGGGAAAGGATACGCAGTATTTT,CASRFMGLAGKDTQYF
once,TRBV19,TRBJ2-7,TRBD1,TGTGCCAGTAGTATACTACCGGGACAGGGATCCCACGAGCAGTACTTC,CASSILPGQGSHEQYF
-,TRBV28,TRBJ1-5,TRBD1,TGTGCCAGCAGCCTCAGACAGGGGGAAAGCCCCAATCAGCCCCAGCATTTT,CASSLRQGESPNQPQHF
few,TRBV15,TRBJ2-5,TRBD2,TGTGCCACCAGCAGAGTACGTAGCGGGAGGGCCGGTGCCAAGGAGACCCAGTACTTC,CATSRVRSGRAGAKETQYF
many,TRBV27,TRBJ1-4,-,TGTGCCAGCAGTTTAGGGGTAGCTAATGAAAAACTGTTTTTT,CASSLGVANEKLFF
few,TRBV5-4,TRBJ2-3,-,TGTGCCAGCAGCTCGACTGGCCCTGGGGATACGCAGTATTTT,CASSSTGPGDTQYF
many,TRBV11-2,TRBJ2-3,-,TGTGCCAGCACCCGAAGTGTGGATACGCAGTATTTT,CASTRSVDTQYF
many,TRBV5-1,TRBJ2-7,TRBD1,TGCGCCAGCAGCTGGACAGGGCGAGACTTCTACGAGCAGTACTTC,CASSWTGRDFYEQYF
-,TRBV15,TRBJ2-7,-,TGTGCCACCAGCAGAGAAAGGGGCCATAGCTCCTACGAGCAGTGCTTC,CATSRERGHSSYEQCF
many,TRBV6-2/TRBV6-3,TRBJ2-7,-,TGTGCCAGCAGTTACCAGGGACTCTACGAGCAGTACTTC,CASSYQGLYEQYF
many,TRBV5-4,TRBJ1-6,-,TGTGCCAGCAGCTTTAGAGGGGATGGGTCACCCCTCCACTTT,CASSFRGDGSPLHF
-,TRBV19,TRBJ2-1,TRBD2,TGTGCCAGTAGTACGCTAGCGGGAGGCGTTCACGGGCAGTTCTTC,CASSTLAGGVHGQFF